Listed here are 15 T cell receptor beta chains from one sample, sequenced in a study of control samples from healthy donors and cancer patients. The repertoire was sequenced with immunoSEQ multiplex PCR; TCRdb's copy has only in-frame clones and lacks some. The table records more than 95,000 clones, roughly 92% of them present only once. The sequencing input was PBMCs. Every receptor here comes from a man aged 80 or over with head and neck cancer.

The chain employs TRBV10-3 and TRBJ2-7; 9 bases line up with TRBD2. CDR1 is ENHRY, CDR2 SYGVKD, per germline. The CDR3 loop spans 13 amino acids. The junction had 8 bases not matched to a gene; V was cut back by 10 bases and J by 4 bases. CDR3 nucleotides: TGTGCCACGCAGACTAGCGGAGGTTACGAGCAGTACTTC. This encodes CATQTSGGYEQYF.

The chain recombines TRBV12-3 or TRBV12-4 with TRBJ1-1; D not resolved. This CDR3 region has 13 residues. Between the trimmed V and J ends, which lost 1 base and 4 bases, there was a span of 7 bases. The CDR3 is CASSLVAGTEAFF. In DNA, the CDR3 is TGTGCCAGCAGTTTAGTAGCCGGCACTGAAGCTTTCTTT.

V usage is TRBV4-2 and J usage is TRBJ2-1; 9 nucleotides agree with TRBD1. Germline CDR1 is LGHNA and CDR2 is YNFKEQ. The CDR3 sequence is 22 residues long. Trimming cost V 4 bases and J 10 bases; bases outside gene matches: 32. The CDR3: CASSPGQGVTSRATRVGSEQFF. The CDR3 DNA follows: TGTGCCAGCAGCCCGGGACAGGGCGTAACTTCGAGAGCGACCCGCGTAGGTTCCGAGCAGTTCTTC.

The V gene is TRBV6-5, the J gene TRBJ1-1; D is undetermined. Looked up from germline, CDR1 is MNHEY and CDR2 is SVGAGI. Trimming took off 6 bases at V and 1 base at J, with 6 bases between the two ends. The CDR3 consists of 12 residues. CDR3 nucleotide sequence: TGTGCCAGCAGCCGGAGGAACACTGAAGCTTTCTTT. Protein: CASSRRNTEAFF.

The chain employs TRBV28 and TRBJ2-2; D is possibly TRBD1 (5 bases). Germline V lookup: CDR1 MDHEN, CDR2 SYDVKM. V was pared by 2 bases and J by 2 bases, with 12 bases between. The CDR3 totals 16 residues. CDR3 residues: CASSLGAAPNTGELFF. CDR3 bases: TGTGCCAGCAGTTTAGGGGCAGCCCCCAACACCGGGGAGCTGTTTTTT.

The chain links TRBV2 to TRBJ1-1, with D perhaps TRBD1 (6 bases). The CDR3 covers 13 residues. CDR1 SNHLY and CDR2 FYNNEI come from the germline V gene. Trimming took off 5 bases at V and 4 bases at J, with 11 bases between the two ends. In DNA, the CDR3 is TGTGCCAGCAGTACTCAAGGGGGCACTGAAGCTTTCTTT. It codes for CASSTQGGTEAFF.

The chain employs TRBV30 and TRBJ1-2; 8 bases fit TRBD1. Trimming cost V 2 bases and J 6 bases; bases outside gene matches: 5. This CDR3 is built from 13 residues. The V gene's germline CDR1 is GTSNPN and CDR2 SVGIG (reference sequence). The CDR3 DNA reads TGTGCCTGGAGTCGGACAGGGCAAGATGGCTACACCTTC. Translated, it gives CAWSRTGQDGYTF.

The chain uses TRBV12-3 or TRBV12-4 and TRBJ2-5; D may be TRBD1 (5 bases). V gave up 6 bases and J gave up 10 bases, with 18 bases separating them. The length of the CDR3 is 13 residues. The CDR3 DNA follows: TGTGCCAGCAGCTCGCATGACAGCCCGGTCCAGTACTTC. Translated, it gives CASSSHDSPVQYF.

This sequence joins TRBV6-5 and TRBJ2-7; D perhaps matches TRBD1 (5 bases). This CDR3 contains 14 residues. The V gene's germline CDR1 is MNHEY and CDR2 SVGAGI. The V and J ends lost 2 bases and 2 bases respectively, with 10 bases between them. The CDR3, as DNA: TGTGCCAGCAGTTACAGGGGTGGACCCTACGAGCAGTACTTC. Translated, it gives CASSYRGGPYEQYF.

The count of this clone is one. The CDR3 DNA follows: TGTGCCAGCAGTTCCGGGACTAGTATCGAGCAGTACTTC. The encoded protein is CASSSGTSIEQYF. V and J are TRBV6-5 and TRBJ2-7; 8 bases agree with TRBD2. The CDR3 covers 13 residues. Germline-derived CDR1 and CDR2 are MNHEY and SVGAGI. Trimming removed 4 bases from V and 6 bases from J; junction bases left unmatched: 5.

The chain carries TRBV5-6 and TRBJ1-2; no firm D call. Trimming pared 3 bases from V and 3 bases from J, leaving 21 bases between. The CDR3 is 17 amino acids. Per the germline V gene, CDR1 is SGHDT and CDR2 is YYEEEE. This CDR3 reads CASSSWRLTRPDYGYTF. CDR3 sequence (DNA): TGTGCCAGCAGCTCCTGGCGATTGACGCGGCCGGACTATGGCTACACCTTC.

The chain joins TRBV6-5 to TRBJ1-4; 7 positions match TRBD1. Germline-derived CDR1 and CDR2 are MNHEY and SVGAGI. J gave up 5 bases and V 2 bases, and 5 bases lay outside the gene matches. This CDR3 contains 15 residues. Here the CDR3 DNA reads TGTGCCAGCAGTTACGCGAGGGGGCGGAATGAAAAACTGTTTTTT. It translates to CASSYARGRNEKLFF.

The chain has TRBV6-5 and TRBJ2-7; TRBD1 aligns across 9 bases. Germline V lookup: CDR1 MNHEY, CDR2 SVGAGI. Trimming removed 4 bases from V and 0 bases from J; junction bases left unmatched: 1. This CDR3 spans 14 amino acids. This CDR3 reads CASSLTGGSYEQYF. The CDR3 nucleotides read TGTGCCAGCAGTTTGACAGGGGGCTCCTACGAGCAGTACTTC.

The CDR3 loop reads CASSQDVWAEAFF. In DNA, the CDR3 is TGTGCCAGCAGCCAAGATGTCTGGGCTGAAGCTTTCTTT. V usage is TRBV14 and J usage is TRBJ1-1; D is undetermined. V was pared by 0 bases and J by 6 bases, with 8 bases between. Per the germline V gene, CDR1 is SGHDN and CDR2 is FVKESK. This CDR3 is 13 amino acids long.

This chain uses TRBV15 with TRBJ2-7; no firm D call. CDR1 and CDR2 from the germline V gene are LNHNV and YYDKDF (reference sequence). The length of the CDR3 is 15 residues. V was trimmed by 2 bases and J by 4 bases, leaving 15 bases between them. The CDR3 region is CATSRYPQIGYEQYF. DNA for the CDR3: TGTGCCACCAGCAGATACCCTCAAATAGGTTACGAGCAGTACTTC.